A selection of T cell receptor beta chains follows, all from one sample in a study of T cell repertoires in cytomegalovirus infection. A single record per CDR3 protein comes from TCRdb applying MiXCR to the reads. The data show 85,000 to 130,000 distinct CDR3 sequences, 23% seen once. Sequencing input: CD8+ T cells from PBMCs. The receptors derive from a human donor in good health (CMV status not recorded). Some clones in this sample may be carry-over from other donors' samples. The CDR3 runs from the conserved cysteine through the conserved F or W. A D gene is named only where the DNA matches it firmly. Clone size is stated in some rows and not others, as once, few, many or a class when expanded.

D gene	clone size	V gene	J gene	CDR3 protein	CDR3 DNA
.	few	TRBV29-1	TRBJ1-6	CSVEGLGSSYNSPLHF	TGCAGCGTTGAGGGATTGGGGAGTTCCTATAATTCACCCCTCCACTTT
TRBD2	few	TRBV28	TRBJ2-2	CATRERGSRKLTGELFF	TGTGCCACCCGGGAGCGGGGGTCCAGGAAGCTTACCGGGGAGCTGTTTTTT
.	.	TRBV6-2/TRBV6-3	TRBJ2-6	CASSLSITVRGANVLTF	TGTGCCAGCAGTCTGTCCATCACGGTTCGGGGGGCCAACGTCCTGACTTTC
.	many	TRBV12-3/TRBV12-4	TRBJ1-4	CASNQGFISGEKLFF	TGTGCCAGCAACCAGGGGTTTATTTCGGGAGAAAAACTGTTTTTT
.	many	TRBV11-2	TRBJ2-7	CASSSPGNSYEQYF	TGTGCCAGCAGCTCGCCGGGAAACTCCTACGAGCAGTACTTC
TRBD1	few	TRBV19	TRBJ1-5	CASSIYLDRDNGQPQHF	TGTGCCAGTAGTATTTATCTCGACAGGGATAACGGTCAGCCCCAGCATTTT
.	few	TRBV28	TRBJ2-3	CASSPPGWGDTQYF	TGTGCCAGCAGTCCGCCGGGGTGGGGCGATACGCAGTATTTT
TRBD2	medium-sized	TRBV30	TRBJ2-3	CAWKLAGATQYF	TGTGCCTGGAAACTAGCGGGAGCGACGCAGTATTTT
TRBD1	.	TRBV7-9	TRBJ2-7	CASSLGQGVNEQYF	TGTGCCAGCAGCCTAGGACAGGGGGTGAACGAGCAGTACTTC
TRBD1	once	TRBV5-1	TRBJ1-1	CASSLVEGANFVNTEAFF	TGCGCCAGCAGCTTGGTGGAGGGGGCGAATTTTGTTAACACTGAAGCTTTCTTT
TRBD2	many	TRBV7-8	TRBJ2-3	CASSLELAGGTTDTQYF	TGTGCCAGCAGCTTAGAACTCGCGGGAGGTACCACAGATACGCAGTATTTT
.	.	TRBV10-3	TRBJ2-2	CAIRGDPTGELFF	TGTGCCATCAGGGGGGACCCCACCGGGGAGCTGTTTTTT
TRBD1	many	TRBV12-3/TRBV12-4	TRBJ2-5	CASSVGQGAWQETQYF	TGTGCCAGCAGTGTCGGGCAGGGGGCCTGGCAAGAGACCCAGTACTTC
.	.	TRBV29-1	TRBJ1-2	CSVPDPVDPRNYTF	TGCAGCGTACCCGACCCAGTGGATCCACGTAACTACACCTTC
.	many	TRBV7-2	TRBJ1-3	CASSLRVGSSGNTIYF	TGTGCCAGCAGCCTCCGTGTGGGTAGCTCTGGAAACACCATATATTTT
TRBD1	few	TRBV15	TRBJ1-2	CATSRPPDRDRGYTF	TGTGCCACCAGCAGACCACCAGACAGGGACCGTGGCTACACCTTC
.	few	TRBV5-1	TRBJ2-6	CASSLASGSPAFGANVLTF	TGCGCCAGCAGCTTGGCCTCGGGCAGTCCAGCTTTTGGGGCCAACGTCCTGACTTTC
.	.	TRBV27	TRBJ1-5	CASSQGHSSRPQHF	TGTGCCAGCAGCCAGGGGCACAGTTCACGGCCCCAGCATTTT
TRBD2	.	TRBV15	TRBJ2-3	CATSRLGGRDTQYF	TGTGCCACCAGCAGACTCGGGGGGAGAGATACGCAGTATTTT
TRBD1	many	TRBV7-8	TRBJ1-4	CASSSRTGSEATNEKLFF	TGTGCCAGCAGCTCACGGACAGGGTCGGAGGCGACTAATGAAAAACTGTTTTTT
TRBD1	few	TRBV28	TRBJ1-6	CASSLTGTGRSPLHF	TGTGCCAGCAGTTTAACCGGGACAGGGCGATCACCCCTCCACTTT
TRBD1	few	TRBV10-3	TRBJ1-6	CAISSRSDRGGGNSPLHF	TGTGCCATCAGTTCCCGGAGTGACAGGGGCGGAGGTAATTCACCCCTCCACTTT
.	few	TRBV6-5	TRBJ2-7	CASSGLRFSYEQYF	TGTGCCAGCAGTGGGCTACGGTTCTCCTACGAGCAGTACTTC
.	few	TRBV12-3/TRBV12-4	TRBJ2-2	CASRSPPGLNTGELFF	TGTGCCAGCAGGTCCCCCCCCGGGTTGAACACCGGGGAGCTGTTTTTT
.	many	TRBV28	TRBJ1-5	CASIAPRSPNQPQHF	TGTGCCAGCATCGCCCCGAGGTCTCCAAATCAGCCCCAGCATTTT
TRBD2	.	TRBV29-1	TRBJ2-3	CSGHGGLAGGPDTQYF	TGCAGCGGCCACGGGGGACTAGCGGGAGGGCCGGATACGCAGTATTTT
TRBD2	many	TRBV7-2	TRBJ2-5	CASSLNGRGGPEETQYF	TGTGCCAGCAGCTTAAATGGGCGGGGGGGCCCGGAGGAGACCCAGTACTTC
.	many	TRBV7-8	TRBJ1-2	CASSLLSVYGYTF	TGTGCCAGCAGCTTATTGTCAGTCTATGGCTACACCTTC
TRBD1	.	TRBV28	TRBJ1-6	CASSRNRGTGGSPLHF	TGTGCCAGCAGTCGCAATAGGGGGACAGGGGGTTCACCCCTCCACTTT
.	many	TRBV7-6	TRBJ2-1	CASSSEYNEQFF	TGTGCCAGCAGCTCGGAGTACAATGAGCAGTTCTTC
.	.	TRBV15	TRBJ1-1	CATSRDGAGTEAFF	TGTGCCACCAGCAGAGATGGGGCGGGAACTGAAGCTTTCTTT
TRBD2	.	TRBV7-9	TRBJ2-7	CASSPPSGGAYEQYF	TGTGCCAGCAGCCCCCCTAGCGGAGGTGCCTACGAGCAGTACTTC
.	many	TRBV11-2	TRBJ2-1	CASSLNRVGTPFFF	TGTGCCAGCAGCTTAAATAGGGTCGGGACACCTTTTTTCTTC
TRBD1	many	TRBV7-2	TRBJ1-1	CASSEGASTEAFF	TGTGCCAGCAGCGAGGGGGCTAGTACTGAAGCTTTCTTT
.	.	TRBV14	TRBJ1-3	CASSLQGSSGNTIYF	TGTGCCAGCAGCCTACAGGGCTCCTCTGGAAACACCATATATTTT
TRBD2	.	TRBV7-3	TRBJ2-5	CASSPGTSGFQETQYF	TGTGCCAGCAGTCCGGGGACTAGCGGGTTCCAAGAGACCCAGTACTTC